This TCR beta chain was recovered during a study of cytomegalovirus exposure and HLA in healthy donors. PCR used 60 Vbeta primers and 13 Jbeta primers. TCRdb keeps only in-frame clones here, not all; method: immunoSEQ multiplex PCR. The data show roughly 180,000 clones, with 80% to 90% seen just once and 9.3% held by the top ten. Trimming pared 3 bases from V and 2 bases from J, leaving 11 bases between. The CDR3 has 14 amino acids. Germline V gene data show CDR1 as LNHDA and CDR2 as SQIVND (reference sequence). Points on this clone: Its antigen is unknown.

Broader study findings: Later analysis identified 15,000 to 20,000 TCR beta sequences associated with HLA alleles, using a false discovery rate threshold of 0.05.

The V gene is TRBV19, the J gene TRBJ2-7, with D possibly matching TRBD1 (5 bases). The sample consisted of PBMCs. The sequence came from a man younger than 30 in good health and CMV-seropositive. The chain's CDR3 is CASSIIGATYEQYF. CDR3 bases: TGTGCCAGTAGTATTATAGGGGCAACCTACGAGCAGTACTTC. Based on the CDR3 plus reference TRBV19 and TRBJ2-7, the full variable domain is DGGITQSPKYLFRKEGQNVTLSCEQNLNHDAMYWYRQDPGQGLRLIYYSQIVNDFQKGDIAEGYSVSREKKESFPLTVTSAQKNPTAFYLCASSIIGATYEQYFGPGTRLTVT.